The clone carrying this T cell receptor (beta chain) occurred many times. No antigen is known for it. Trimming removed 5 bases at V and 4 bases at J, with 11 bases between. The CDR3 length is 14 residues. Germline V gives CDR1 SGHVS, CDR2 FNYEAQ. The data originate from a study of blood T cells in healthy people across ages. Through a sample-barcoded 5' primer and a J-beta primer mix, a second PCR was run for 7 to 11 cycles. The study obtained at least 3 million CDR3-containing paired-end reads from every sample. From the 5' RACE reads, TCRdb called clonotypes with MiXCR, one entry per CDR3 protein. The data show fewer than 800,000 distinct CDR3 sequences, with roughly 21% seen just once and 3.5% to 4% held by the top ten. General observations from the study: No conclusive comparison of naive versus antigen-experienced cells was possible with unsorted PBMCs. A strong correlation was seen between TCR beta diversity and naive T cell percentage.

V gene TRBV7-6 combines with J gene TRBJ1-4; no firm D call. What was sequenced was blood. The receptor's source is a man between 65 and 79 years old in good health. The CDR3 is CASSPTFFNEKLFF. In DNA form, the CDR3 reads TGTGCCAGCAGCCCGACATTTTTTAATGAAAAACTGTTTTTT. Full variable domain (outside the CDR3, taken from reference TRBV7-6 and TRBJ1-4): GAGVSQSPRYKVTKRGQDVALRCDPISGHVSLYWYRQALGQGPEFLTYFNYEAQQDKSGLPNDRFSAERPEGSISTLTIQRTEQRDSAMYRCASSPTFFNEKLFFGSGTQLSVL.